This T cell receptor beta chain comes out of a study of cytomegalovirus exposure and HLA in healthy donors (dated by TCRdb to about 2017). The study in broad terms: An earlier analysis of around 600 of the donors reported roughly 270 Gb of sequence data and around 110 million unique TCR beta sequences from approximately 180 million T cells. On average, around 230,000 unique TCR beta nucleotide sequences were sequenced per donor among about 400 genotyped donors of the cohort, with roughly 20% of those sequences being non-productive. A later genetic analysis used genome-wide SNP genotypes for 398 of the 666 donors, treating that subset as a discovery cohort. A later analysis re-examined previously published TCR beta repertoires from several hundred donors and added high-resolution HLA genotyping to investigate patterns of TCR occurrence. Rather than drawing on any new phenotypic data, the later analysis identified candidate immune exposures from TCR beta sequences and the way those sequences occurred across donors. Besides the first cohort of 666 subjects, a separate validation cohort made up of 95 to 150 different subjects was used. Using immunosequencing, the study profiled T cell repertoires from 500 to 800 subjects and related those repertoires to cytomegalovirus serostatus. Approximately 310 gigabases of sequencing data and roughly 90 million unique TCR sequences were included in an early release covering 550 to 800 HLA-typed donors. HLA typing included class I and class II loci at four-digit resolution. Of the roughly 400 genotyped donors, approximately 81% were placed in the genetic ancestry cluster associated with self-reported Caucasian donors. Roughly 5 DR-DQ haplotypes were handled as single units for association and clustering, since linkage in the cohort was strong. The study combined high-throughput TCR immunosequencing, statistical association of individual TCRs with disease status, and machine learning to predict cytomegalovirus infection status. The number of donors typed differed by locus, with 629-630 for A, B, C, DRB1 and DQB1, around 560 for DQA1, 600 to 610 for DPA1, and under 490 for DPB1. Donor age, sex, ethnicity and CMV serostatus were compiled alongside the repertoire data. All discovery cohort repertoires had been generated using a single sequencing platform. The aim of the study was to test whether cataloging public T cell receptors could identify signatures of past pathogen exposure. An earlier analysis of 450 to 750 of the donors used high-throughput TCR beta sequencing to judge whether each TCR beta V gene segment behaved as functional or pseudogenic.

The research as a whole found: According to a later genetic analysis, donors in an Asian-associated ancestry cluster had fewer N-insertions in productive TCRs than the approximately 610-donor mean. Because counts were too low, roughly 16 rarely observed V segments, including chromosome 9 orphons, were excluded from the earlier analysis of several hundred of the donors. Specific HLA alleles were associated with 15,000 to 20,000 TCR beta sequences at a false discovery rate of 0.05 in a later analysis. Sequencing depth was assumed to be roughly uniform across donors in the presence/absence analyses, though that assumption may not hold. Across donors, most TCR sequences were observed very rarely, whereas some public TCRs were present in many individuals. The authors suggested that the approach could potentially be extended to other disease states and immunological phenotypes. A later analysis found that most CMV-associated TCR beta chains appeared HLA-restricted, with HLA associations seemingly driven largely by CMV exposure. The sequencing pipeline was judged likely to have produced a cluster of highly shared sequence variants as a technical artifact. In an earlier analysis of some 640 of the donors, most TCR beta V segments were observed in productive rearrangements about 90% or about 30% of the time, broadly matching IMGT annotations. Linkage disequilibrium might explain the correlated functional status among segregating V segments, but an unknown experimental factor could not be ruled out. In a later analysis, the rate of TCR association differed among HLA loci, with DRB1 alleles having the most associated TCRs and HLA-C alleles having the fewest. This cohort had only TCR beta chains sequenced, and the lack of alpha or paired-chain data limited which features could be detected. Because HLA typing was missing for some donors at each locus, association tests included only the typed subset. A later genetic analysis associated a missense DCLRE1C variant with V-gene and J-gene trimming of TCR beta chains, and an independent cohort replicated the association. Some IMGT-functional V segments, including TRBV6-2 and TRBV6-3, could not be distinguished by the 87-base-pair reads and were therefore excluded. The study gave a list of 150 to 200 TCR beta chains associated with cytomegalovirus. The classifier was reported to diagnose cytomegalovirus status with high specificity and sensitivity in both the original and validation cohorts. According to a later analysis, parvovirus B19, influenza, CMV and Epstein-Barr virus appeared linked to several top co-occurrence clusters. Assigning TCR associations to individual alleles was difficult when HLA alleles, especially DR and DQ, strongly co-occurred. For the cohort, immune exposure information was limited to CMV serostatus. Three of the identified cytomegalovirus-associated TCR beta chains were confirmed in vitro to be specific for cytomegalovirus antigens. A further reported finding was that TCR beta sequences accurately predicted the HLA-A and HLA-B alleles for most subjects in the first cohort. In a later analysis, HLA-associated TCR beta chains were found to be more clonally expanded and to have lower generation probabilities than equally common non-associated chains.

The cysteine opens and the phenylalanine closes a CDR3 of 14 amino acids. The only DNA kept is the CDR3, 42 bases in frame from the first base. CDR1 and CDR2, looked up from the germline V gene (reference sequence), are MNHEY and SMNVEV. V sheds 5 bases and J sheds 4 bases, leaving 9 bases between their ends. The table lists this clone with a few counts. Its antigen remains unidentified. No qualities accompany the bases; no much larger clone lies one base away. The cohort was made up of about 670 healthy bone marrow donors. At the time of sampling, every cohort member was nominally healthy, though immune exposures that went unrecorded were likely present. The donor was CMV seronegative and was included in the group of a few hundred seronegative cohort members. Each donor provided a peripheral blood sample, and peripheral blood mononuclear cells were used for TCR beta sequencing. The Qiagen DNeasy Blood Extraction Kit was used to extract genomic DNA from the blood cell samples.

Libraries were made using the immunoSEQ multiplex PCR assay. For the multiplex PCR, a mixture combining 60 forward primers for TCR Vbeta segments and 13 reverse primers for TCR Jbeta segments was used. Amplification of the CDR3 region of rearranged TCR beta genes was performed with a multiplex PCR assay on genomic DNA. Amplified TCR beta libraries were sequenced as 87-base-pair reads on the Illumina HiSeq System. The study's own analysis went as follows. A later analysis tallied 75 million to 95 million unique TCR beta chains across the 700 or so repertoires, and around 12 million of those chains were shared by two or more donors. Raw reads were error-corrected and collapsed into unique sequences by a nearest-neighbor algorithm in which closely related sequences were merged to remove PCR and sequencing errors. CDR3 sequences were aligned to IMGT reference sequences to assign V, D and J gene segments. Each retained sequence needed at least a six-nucleotide match to both a V gene segment and a J gene segment. Rearrangements were called productive when the CDR3 lacked stop codons and stayed in frame with V and J; all others were non-productive. CDR3 was defined according to IMGT convention as the region running from the second conserved V-encoded cysteine to the conserved J-encoded phenylalanine. The earlier analysis of 550 to 650 of the donors excluded any sequence lacking an unambiguous match to a single V gene segment. An earlier analysis of 500 to 700 of the donors classified V segments as functional when productive rearrangements were above 56.7% and as segregating when the standard deviation between donors was above 5%. A statistical classification framework was built for diagnosing cytomegalovirus status from the catalog of TCR beta chain sequences. In a later analysis, TCR nucleotide sequences were compared against IMGT/GENE-DB human TR gene sequences so that V and J genes could be assigned. Using the TCRdist pipeline, a later analysis assigned CDR3 sequences along with most-parsimonious VDJ recombination scenarios. A later analysis defined each TCR beta chain by its CDR3 amino acid sequence plus V-gene family, and excluded reads lacking a unique V-gene family. To address suspected cross-contamination and a sequencing artifact, a later analysis removed 550 to 750 highly shared, low-generation-probability nucleotide sequences. In a later analysis, a clonal expansion index was calculated for each public chain from normalized within-repertoire ranks of inferred template counts. In a later analysis, generation probabilities were computed with a VDJ recombination model fitted to out-of-frame rearrangements, and the resulting probabilities were checked against IGoR. In a later analysis, TCR-TCR, TCR-HLA and TCR-CMV co-occurrence was scored with hypergeometric tests, and a repertoire-size bias correction was applied to TCR pairs. To estimate false discovery rates, a later analysis permuted the HLA or CMV assignments 20 times. In a later analysis, co-occurring TCRs were grouped with DBSCAN, and TCRdist sequence similarity was added when clustering was performed within HLA-allele-positive subsets. Co-occurrence clustering excluded repertoires with fewer than 30,000 or more than 120,000 public chains, plus five with anomalous nucleotide sharing. Here the immuneACCESS table is served through TCRdb, limited to in-frame sequences with V and J called. Missing clones are a known gap in these copies; in checked studies unresolved V genes cover under half, and the rest lacks a known reason. D and trimming were read from the DNA, whereas the V and J calls and clone size are those reported in that table. For this sample there are some 150,000 clones; about two thirds appear just once. The ten top clones hold approximately 2.5% of the sample.

The chain is assembled from TRBV27 and TRBJ1-6; no D gene can be assigned with confidence. The source of this sequence is a woman aged 40 to 49 in good health and CMV-seronegative. Material: PBMCs. The nucleotides are TGTGCCAGCAGTCCGCCGGGATATAATTCACCCCTCCACTTT. This is translated as CASSPPGYNSPLHF.